A selection of T cell receptor beta chains follows, all from one sample in a study of cytotoxic CD8 clonotypes in ibrutinib-treated CLL. Using immunoSEQ multiplex PCR, the repertoire was profiled, and TCRdb retains in-frame clones only, with some absent. The sample includes approximately 200,000 clones, around 72% seen only once; the top ten take over 10%. Material: PBMCs, obtained after 24 months of ibrutinib treatment. The receptors come from a human donor with chronic lymphocytic leukemia. Both conserved end residues are part of each CDR3. The D gene is left open where the match is weak. Only part of the rows carry a size: once, few, many, or a class if the clone is expanded.

>TRBJ2-7|TRBV5-1|.|.
TGCGCCAGCGGGGACAACTACGAGCAGTACTTC
CASGDNYEQYF
>TRBJ2-7|TRBV6-1|TRBD2|few
TGTGCGACTAGCGGAAGCTCCTACGAGCAGTACTTC
CATSGSSYEQYF
>TRBJ1-2|TRBV27|TRBD1|.
TGTGCCAGCAGTCCCGACAGGGAAGGCTACACCTTC
CASSPDREGYTF
>TRBJ2-1|TRBV19|TRBD2|.
TGTGCCAGTAGTACGGTAGCGGGAGAAGATGAGCAGTTCTTC
CASSTVAGEDEQFF
>TRBJ2-7|TRBV10-3|TRBD1|.
TGTGCCATCAGTGAGTCAGGGGGCATTTCCTACGAGCAGTACTTC
CAISESGGISYEQYF
>TRBJ2-1|TRBV9|TRBD2|.
TGTGCCAGCAGCTTCGGACTAGCGGGAGGGTCTGAGCAGTTCTTC
CASSFGLAGGSEQFF
>TRBJ2-4|TRBV30|.|.
TGTGCCTGGAGTGTCCCAGGGCCGAAAAACATTCAGTACTTC
CAWSVPGPKNIQYF
>TRBJ2-7|TRBV10-3|.|few
TGTGCCATCAGTGGGGAGGCTGAGGTAGCCGAGCAGTACTTC
CAISGEAEVAEQYF
>TRBJ2-7|TRBV18|.|.
TGTGCCAGCTCACAAACAGGGAGCTACGAGCAGTACTTC
CASSQTGSYEQYF
>TRBJ1-1|TRBV7-3|.|few
TGTGCCAGCAGCCCGAGTGGAGGGACTGAAGCTTTCTTT
CASSPSGGTEAFF
>TRBJ2-7|TRBV7-9|TRBD1|.
TGTGCCAGCAGCTTTGAGGGGGCTCGTTCGGGCGAGCAGTACTTC
CASSFEGARSGEQYF
>TRBJ1-1|TRBV7-8|.|.
TGTGCCAGCAGCTTAGGCGGACTGAACACTGAAGCTTTCTTT
CASSLGGLNTEAFF
>TRBJ2-2|TRBV18|.|few
TGTGCCAGCTCACGGGACGGAAGGAACACCGGGGAGCTGTTTTTT
CASSRDGRNTGELFF
>TRBJ2-1|TRBV11-2|.|.
TGTGCCAGCAGCCCGGGACTCCGCTCCTACAATGAGCAGTTCTTC
CASSPGLRSYNEQFF
>TRBJ2-7|TRBV28|TRBD2|.
TGTGCCAGCAGCAGACTAGCGGGACCCTACGAGCAGTACTTC
CASSRLAGPYEQYF
>TRBJ2-7|TRBV6-6|.|.
TGTGCCACTGGACTGAACACCTACGAGCAGTACTTC
CATGLNTYEQYF
>TRBJ1-5|TRBV19|TRBD1|.
TGTGCCAGTAGTATTTCTTGGGACAGGGGTCCCTTAGCAACTCAGCCCCAGCATTTT
CASSISWDRGPLATQPQHF
>TRBJ2-5|TRBV4-2|.|.
TGTGCCAGCAGCCCTGAGGTGGGGCCACAAGAGACCCAGTACTTC
CASSPEVGPQETQYF
>TRBJ1-2|TRBV5-4|.|.
TGTGCCAGCAGCCGAGGACACATCTATGGCTACACCTTC
CASSRGHIYGYTF
>TRBJ2-1|TRBV7-2|TRBD2|.
TGTGCCAGCAGCTCACAAGCGGGAGGGCAAAATGAGCAGTTCTTC
CASSSQAGGQNEQFF
>TRBJ1-5|TRBV2|TRBD1|.
TGTGCCAGCAGTGAAGGGGACAGGGGGTATAGCAATCAGCCCCAGCATTTT
CASSEGDRGYSNQPQHF
>TRBJ1-4|TRBV27|TRBD1|.
TGTGCCAGCAGTCCGACAGGGGCGTCCAATGAAAAACTGTTTTTT
CASSPTGASNEKLFF
>TRBJ2-2|TRBV18|.|.
TGTGCCAGCTCACCAGGACATAACACCGGGGAGCTGTTTTTT
CASSPGHNTGELFF
>TRBJ1-4|TRBV5-1|.|.
TGCGCCAGCAGCTTGCGGCCAACTAATGAAAAACTGTTTTTT
CASSLRPTNEKLFF
>TRBJ2-2|TRBV10-1|.|few
TGCGCCACCAAGGAATTAAGCACCGGGGAGCTGTTTTTT
CATKELSTGELFF
>TRBJ2-1|TRBV4-1|.|.
TGCGCCAGCAGCCAAGACGGCCTTAAGAACAATGAGCAGTTCTTC
CASSQDGLKNNEQFF
>TRBJ2-7|TRBV13|.|.
TGTGCCAGCAGCTTAGGCAGGGTCTTCGACGAGCAGTACTTC
CASSLGRVFDEQYF
>TRBJ2-7|TRBV10-1|TRBD2|few
TGCGCCAGCAGTGAGCCAGGGACTAGCGGGAGCTACGAGCAGTACTTC
CASSEPGTSGSYEQYF
>TRBJ2-1|TRBV5-6|.|.
TGTGCCAGCAGCTTGTGGGTAAATGAGCAGTTCTTC
CASSLWVNEQFF
>TRBJ2-7|TRBV6-5|TRBD2|.
TGTGCCAGCAGTTACTCCGGGGGGGCAGCAGGAGAGCAGTACTTC
CASSYSGGAAGEQYF
>TRBJ1-1|TRBV9|TRBD1|.
TGTGCCAGCAGCCCGGACGGGACAGGGAACACTGAAGCTTTCTTT
CASSPDGTGNTEAFF
>TRBJ2-7|TRBV5-4|TRBD1|.
TGTGCCAGCAGCAGATTGACAGGGTTAACTGGCTCCTACGAGCAGTACTTC
CASSRLTGLTGSYEQYF
>TRBJ1-1|TRBV14|.|few
TGTGCCAGCAGCCAAGTCAACAGGAACCCTGAAGCTTTCTTT
CASSQVNRNPEAFF
>TRBJ2-2|TRBV5-1|TRBD2|once
TGCGCCAGCGGAGGACTAGCGGGTGCGAACACCGGGGAGCTGTTTTTT
CASGGLAGANTGELFF
>TRBJ2-3|TRBV6-1|.|few
TGTGCCAGCAGTGCACCCGACACAGATACGCAGTATTTT
CASSAPDTDTQYF
>TRBJ1-2|TRBV19|.|once
TGTGCCACCCGGTTCAATTATGGCTACACCTTC
CATRFNYGYTF
>TRBJ2-1|TRBV5-1|TRBD1|few
TGCGCCAGCAGCATGCAGGGGGCTGACTACAATGAGCAGTTCTTC
CASSMQGADYNEQFF
>TRBJ1-1|TRBV5-1|.|.
TGCGCCAGCAGCTTGGCCCTCTCGACAGGCCGATGGAACACTGAAGCTTTCTTT
CASSLALSTGRWNTEAFF
>TRBJ2-7|TRBV4-2|.|.
TGTGCCAGCAGCCAAGATGAGGGGCAGGTTGTCGACGAGCAGTACTTC
CASSQDEGQVVDEQYF
>TRBJ1-4|TRBV4-2|.|.
TGTGCCAGCAGCCAAGCGGTGGGTTTTGAAAAACTGTTTTTT
CASSQAVGFEKLFF
>TRBJ2-1|TRBV11-3|TRBD2|.
TGTGCCAGCAGCTCCAATCTAGCGGGAGGTCCCAATGAGCAGTTCTTC
CASSSNLAGGPNEQFF
>TRBJ1-2|TRBV6-1|.|few
TGTGCCAGCGCGTTAGAGCCTGATGGGTATGGCTACACCTTC
CASALEPDGYGYTF
>TRBJ1-1|TRBV15|.|.
TGTGCCACCAGCAGAGAAGGGCAGGGTGTCTTCTTT
CATSREGQGVFF
>TRBJ2-7|TRBV4-3|.|.
TGCGCCAGCAGCCAAGGCCGGAGCTCCTACGAGCAGTACTTC
CASSQGRSSYEQYF
>TRBJ1-4|TRBV5-4|TRBD1|.
TGTGCCAGCAGCCTGCAGGGGGCAGCTAATGAAAAACTGTTTTTT
CASSLQGAANEKLFF
>TRBJ2-2|TRBV5-1|.|.
TGCGCCAGCGGTCTCAGGGAAGTCACCGGGGAGCTGTTTTTT
CASGLREVTGELFF
>TRBJ2-1|TRBV7-2|TRBD2|.
TGTGCCAGCAGCTTCCCGGGACTAGGGGACAATGAGCAGTTCTTC
CASSFPGLGDNEQFF
>TRBJ2-3|TRBV9|TRBD1|.
TGTGCCAGCAGCGACCCCAGTAGCTCAGGGGGAGATACGCAGTATTTT
CASSDPSSSGGDTQYF
>TRBJ2-1|TRBV4-3|TRBD1|once
TGCGCCAGCAGCCAAGTGGACAGGTTCTACAATGAGCAGTTCTTC
CASSQVDRFYNEQFF